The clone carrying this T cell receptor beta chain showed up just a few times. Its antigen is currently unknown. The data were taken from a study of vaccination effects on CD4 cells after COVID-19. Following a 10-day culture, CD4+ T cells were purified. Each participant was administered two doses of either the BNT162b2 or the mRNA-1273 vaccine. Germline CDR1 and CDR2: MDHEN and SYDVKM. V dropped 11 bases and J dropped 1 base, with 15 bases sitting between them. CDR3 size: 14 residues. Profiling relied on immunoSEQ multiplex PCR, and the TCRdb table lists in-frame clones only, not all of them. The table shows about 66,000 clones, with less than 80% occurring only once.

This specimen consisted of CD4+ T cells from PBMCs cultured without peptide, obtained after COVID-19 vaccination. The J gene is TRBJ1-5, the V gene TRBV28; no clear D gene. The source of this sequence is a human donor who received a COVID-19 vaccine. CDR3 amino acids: CAALTGGSNQPQHF. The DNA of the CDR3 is TGTGCCGCCCTAACCGGCGGAAGCAATCAGCCCCAGCATTTT. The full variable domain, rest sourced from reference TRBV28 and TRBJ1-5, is DVKVTQSSRYLVKRTGEKVFLECVQDMDHENMFWYRQDPGLGLRLIYFSYDVKMKEKGDIPEGYSVSREKKERFSLILESASTNQTSMYLCAALTGGSNQPQHFGDGTRLSIL.